The clone carrying this T cell receptor (beta chain) has just one count. Its target is unknown. The table came from immunoSEQ multiplex PCR; TCRdb's copy has only in-frame clones and leaves some out. This table holds 100,000 to 120,000 clones, around 89% found once. The sample originates from a study of cytomegalovirus exposure and HLA in healthy donors. Points from the study as a whole: Altogether, 150 to 200 TCR beta chains were recorded as cytomegalovirus-associated. Rare TCR sequences predominated, though certain public TCRs were found in many donors.

In germline, CDR1 is SGHRS, CDR2 YFSETQ. This CDR3 contains 13 residues. Trimming shortened V by 2 bases and J by 6 bases, and 10 bases separated the two germline ends. The genes are TRBV5-1 and TRBJ2-3; D gene ambiguous. The source is a woman between 25 and 40 years old in good health and CMV-seropositive. Specimen: PBMCs. CDR3 in amino acids: CASSLIPGDTQYF. DNA for the CDR3: TGCGCCAGCAGCTTAATACCCGGGGATACGCAGTATTTT.